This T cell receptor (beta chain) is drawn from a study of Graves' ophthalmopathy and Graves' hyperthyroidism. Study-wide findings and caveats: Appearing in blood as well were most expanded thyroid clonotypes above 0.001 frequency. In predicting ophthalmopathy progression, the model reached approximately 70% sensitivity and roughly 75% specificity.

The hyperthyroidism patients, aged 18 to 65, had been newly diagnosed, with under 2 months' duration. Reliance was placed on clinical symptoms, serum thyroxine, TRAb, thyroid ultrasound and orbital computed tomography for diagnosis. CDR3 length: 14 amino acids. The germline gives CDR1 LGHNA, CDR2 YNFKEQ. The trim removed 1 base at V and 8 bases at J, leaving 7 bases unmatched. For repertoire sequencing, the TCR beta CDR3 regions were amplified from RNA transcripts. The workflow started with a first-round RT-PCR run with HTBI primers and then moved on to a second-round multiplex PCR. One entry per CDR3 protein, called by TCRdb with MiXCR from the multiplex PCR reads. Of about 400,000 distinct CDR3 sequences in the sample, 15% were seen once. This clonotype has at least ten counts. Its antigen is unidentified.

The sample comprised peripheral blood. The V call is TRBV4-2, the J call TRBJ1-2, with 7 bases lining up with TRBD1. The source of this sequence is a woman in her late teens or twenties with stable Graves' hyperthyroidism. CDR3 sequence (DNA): TGTGCCAGCAGCCAAGGTCCAGGGGGGCAGGGCTACACCTTC. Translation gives CASSQGPGGQGYTF.